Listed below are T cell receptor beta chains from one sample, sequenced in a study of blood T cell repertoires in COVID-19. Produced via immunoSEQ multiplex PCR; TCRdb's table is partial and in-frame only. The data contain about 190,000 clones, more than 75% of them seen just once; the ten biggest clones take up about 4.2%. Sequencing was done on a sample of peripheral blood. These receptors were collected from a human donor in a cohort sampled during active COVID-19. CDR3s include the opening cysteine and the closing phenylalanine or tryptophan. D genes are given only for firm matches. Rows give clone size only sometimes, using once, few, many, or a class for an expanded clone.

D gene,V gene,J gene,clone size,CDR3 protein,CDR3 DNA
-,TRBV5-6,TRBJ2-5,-,CASSLGDSEETQYF,TGTGCCAGCAGCTTGGGCGACAGCGAAGAGACCCAGTACTTC
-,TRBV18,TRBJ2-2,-,CASSPWLLQGNTGELFF,TGTGCCAGCTCACCCTGGCTCCTACAGGGGAACACCGGGGAGCTGTTTTTT
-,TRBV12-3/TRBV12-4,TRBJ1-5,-,CASSPSGQPQHF,TGTGCCAGCAGTCCCTCGGGTCAGCCCCAGCATTTT
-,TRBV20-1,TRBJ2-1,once,CSAGADNEQFF,TGCAGTGCTGGGGCAGACAATGAGCAGTTCTTC
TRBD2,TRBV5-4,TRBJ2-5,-,CASSFGTSRQETQYF,TGTGCCAGCAGCTTCGGGACTAGTAGGCAAGAGACCCAGTACTTC
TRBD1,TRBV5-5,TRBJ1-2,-,CASSPDRGNYGYTF,TGTGCCAGCAGCCCGGACAGGGGGAACTATGGCTACACCTTC
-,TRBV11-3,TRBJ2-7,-,CASSLDRQSYEQYF,TGTGCCAGCAGCTTAGACCGACAGTCCTACGAGCAGTACTTC
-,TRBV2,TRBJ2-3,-,CASGQFTDTQYF,TGTGCCAGTGGCCAGTTCACAGATACGCAGTATTTT
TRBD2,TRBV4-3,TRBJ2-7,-,CASSRIAGSGEQYF,TGCGCCAGCAGCCGAATAGCGGGATCGGGGGAGCAGTACTTC
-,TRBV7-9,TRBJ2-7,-,CASSLVSATTEQYF,TGTGCCAGCAGCTTAGTGTCGGCGACTACGGAGCAGTACTTC
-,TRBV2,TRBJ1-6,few,CASSEVMNSPLHF,TGTGCCAGCAGCGAGGTCATGAATTCACCCCTCCACTTT
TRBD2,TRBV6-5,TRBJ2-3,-,CASSPWTSPDTQYF,TGTGCCAGCAGTCCATGGACTAGCCCAGATACGCAGTATTTT
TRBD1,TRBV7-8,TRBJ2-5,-,CASSFGTGGPGTQYF,TGTGCCAGCAGCTTTGGGACAGGGGGCCCTGGGACCCAGTACTTC
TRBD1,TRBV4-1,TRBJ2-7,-,CASSEGGQVNEQYF,TGCGCCAGCAGCGAAGGGGGACAGGTCAACGAGCAGTACTTC
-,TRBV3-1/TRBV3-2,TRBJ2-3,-,CASSHLYGGNTDTQYF,TGTGCCAGCAGCCACCTTTACGGAGGAAATACAGATACGCAGTATTTT
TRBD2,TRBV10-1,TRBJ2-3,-,CASSVLAGGSDTQYF,TGCGCCAGCAGTGTCCTAGCGGGAGGGTCAGATACGCAGTATTTT
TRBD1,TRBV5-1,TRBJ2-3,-,CASSLWTGDTDTQYF,TGCGCCAGCAGCCTATGGACAGGAGACACAGATACGCAGTATTTT
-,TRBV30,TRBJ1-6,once,CAWKAGGGSPLHF,TGTGCCTGGAAGGCGGGGGGCGGTTCACCCCTCCACTTT
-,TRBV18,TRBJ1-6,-,CASSPWGGKVNSPLHF,TGTGCCAGCTCACCATGGGGAGGGAAGGTGAATTCACCCCTCCACTTT
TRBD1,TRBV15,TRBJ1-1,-,CATSRKIKGADTEAFF,TGTGCCACCAGCAGGAAGATCAAGGGGGCGGACACTGAAGCTTTCTTT
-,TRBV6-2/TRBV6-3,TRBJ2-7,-,CASSYSAELPTYEQYF,TGTGCCAGCAGTTACTCGGCGGAACTTCCTACCTACGAGCAGTACTTC
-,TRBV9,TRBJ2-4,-,CASSVEANSGGKNIQYF,TGTGCCAGCAGCGTAGAGGCAAACTCAGGAGGCAAAAACATTCAGTACTTC
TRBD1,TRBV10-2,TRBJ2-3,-,CASRRTGQTDTQYF,TGCGCCAGCAGAAGGACAGGGCAGACAGATACGCAGTATTTT
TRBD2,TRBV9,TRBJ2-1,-,CASSDDSGGDIYNEQFF,TGTGCCAGCAGCGACGATAGCGGGGGGGATATCTACAATGAGCAGTTCTTC
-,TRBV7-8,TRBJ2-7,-,CASSFGSSYEQYF,TGTGCCAGCAGCTTCGGGAGCTCCTACGAGCAGTACTTC
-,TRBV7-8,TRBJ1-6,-,CASSQTVYNSPLHF,TGTGCCAGCAGTCAGACAGTGTATAATTCACCCCTCCACTTT
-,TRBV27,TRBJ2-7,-,CASELTYYEQYF,TGTGCCAGCGAACTAACCTACTACGAGCAGTACTTC
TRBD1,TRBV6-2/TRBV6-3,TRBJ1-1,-,CASSLLDRDTEAFF,TGTGCCAGCAGTCTTTTGGACAGGGACACTGAAGCTTTCTTT
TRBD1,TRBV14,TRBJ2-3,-,CASSPTLAGGAWGTDTQYF,TGTGCCAGCAGCCCGACCCTCGCAGGGGGCGCCTGGGGCACAGATACGCAGTATTTT
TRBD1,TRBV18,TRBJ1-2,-,CASSLAGTGGSSNYGYTF,TGTGCCAGCTCATTAGCCGGGACAGGGGGGTCATCTAACTATGGCTACACCTTC
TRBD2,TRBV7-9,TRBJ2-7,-,CASSLLAGNYEQYF,TGTGCCAGCAGCTTACTAGCGGGAAACTACGAGCAGTACTTC
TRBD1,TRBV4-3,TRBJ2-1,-,CASSLQVGQGFNEQFF,TGCGCCAGCAGCCTCCAGGTAGGACAGGGATTCAATGAGCAGTTCTTC
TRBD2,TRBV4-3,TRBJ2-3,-,CASSQYSGRGTDTQYF,TGCGCCAGCAGCCAGTATAGCGGGAGAGGGACAGATACGCAGTATTTT
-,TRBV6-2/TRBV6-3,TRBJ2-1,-,CASSSVQGSSYNEQFF,TGTGCCAGCAGTAGTGTACAGGGTAGCTCCTACAATGAGCAGTTCTTC
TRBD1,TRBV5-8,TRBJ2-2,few,CASGPYRGRVTGELFF,TGTGCCAGCGGCCCCTACAGGGGGCGCGTAACCGGGGAGCTGTTTTTT
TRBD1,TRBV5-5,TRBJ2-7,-,CASSLSPGTGISEQYF,TGTGCCAGCAGCTTGAGCCCCGGGACAGGGATTTCCGAGCAGTACTTC
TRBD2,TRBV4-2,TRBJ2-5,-,CASSPVLAGEQETQYF,TGTGCCAGCAGCCCCGTACTAGCGGGAGAGCAAGAGACCCAGTACTTC
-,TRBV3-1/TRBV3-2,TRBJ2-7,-,CASSHHSPGSSYEQYF,TGTGCCAGCAGCCACCATAGCCCCGGGAGCTCCTACGAGCAGTACTTC
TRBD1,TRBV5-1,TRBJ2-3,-,CASSPITGTAGTDTQYF,TGCGCCAGCAGCCCCATAACCGGGACAGCTGGCACAGATACGCAGTATTTT
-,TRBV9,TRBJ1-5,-,CASSVFGGLNQPQHF,TGTGCCAGCAGCGTGTTCGGGGGGCTCAATCAGCCCCAGCATTTT
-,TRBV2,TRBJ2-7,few,CASSGSYEQYF,TGTGCCAGCAGTGGGAGCTACGAGCAGTACTTC
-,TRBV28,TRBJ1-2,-,CASRETAVYGYTF,TGTGCCAGCAGAGAAACAGCGGTCTATGGCTACACCTTC
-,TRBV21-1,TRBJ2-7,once,CASNPPSMQVIEQYF,TGTGCCAGCAACCCCCCCTCTATGCAGGTAATCGAGCAGTACTTC
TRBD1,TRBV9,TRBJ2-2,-,CASRGQGSTGELFF,TGTGCCAGCAGGGGACAGGGGAGCACCGGGGAGCTGTTTTTT
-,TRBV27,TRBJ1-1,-,CASSFGGGLGQYTEAFF,TGTGCCAGCAGTTTCGGGGGAGGGCTCGGCCAATACACTGAAGCTTTCTTT
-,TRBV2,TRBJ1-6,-,CASSPTGPRNSPLHF,TGTGCCAGCAGTCCTACAGGGCCGAGGAATTCACCCCTCCACTTT
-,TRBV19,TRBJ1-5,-,CASSISDSQNQPQHF,TGTGCCAGTAGTATTTCGGACAGCCAAAATCAGCCCCAGCATTTT
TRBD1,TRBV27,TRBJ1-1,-,CASSLSGTGDGTTEAFF,TGTGCCAGCAGTTTATCAGGGACAGGGGACGGTACCACTGAAGCTTTCTTT
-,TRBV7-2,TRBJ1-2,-,CASSGQGYGYTF,TGTGCCAGCAGCGGGCAGGGATATGGCTACACCTTC
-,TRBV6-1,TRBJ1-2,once,CASSEGGHPNYGYTF,TGTGCCAGCAGTGAAGGGGGACACCCGAACTATGGCTACACCTTC
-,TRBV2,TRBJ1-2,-,CASRPTVGSYGYTF,TGTGCCAGCCGCCCAACAGTTGGGAGCTATGGCTACACCTTC
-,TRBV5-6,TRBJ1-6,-,CASSLVGAGNSPLHF,TGTGCCAGCAGCTTGGTTGGGGCTGGGAATTCACCCCTCCACTTT
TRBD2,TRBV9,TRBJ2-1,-,CASSPGTSGGVYNEQFF,TGTGCCAGCAGCCCCGGGACTAGCGGGGGGGTGTACAATGAGCAGTTCTTC
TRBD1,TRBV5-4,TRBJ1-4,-,CASSTGQGKEKLFF,TGTGCCAGCAGCACAGGACAGGGTAAGGAAAAACTGTTTTTT
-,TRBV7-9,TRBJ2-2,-,CASSPTDKNTGELFF,TGTGCCAGCAGCCCGACAGACAAAAACACCGGGGAGCTGTTTTTT
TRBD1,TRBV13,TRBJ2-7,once,CASSSLRTGGRYEQYF,TGTGCCAGCAGCTCCCTAAGGACAGGGGGTCGCTACGAGCAGTACTTC
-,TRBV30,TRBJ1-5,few,CAWSGGVQPQHF,TGTGCCTGGAGTGGGGGGGTTCAGCCCCAGCATTTT